This TCR beta chain is from a study of shared clonotypes between healthy human individuals (dated by TCRdb to 2020 to 2021). Study-level background: A few men and a couple of women, aged 18 to 49 years, made up the cohort. Per donor, three plates each were used for CD4 naive and CD4 memory, two for CD8 naive, and one for CD8 memory. Blood TCR repertoires of a handful of healthy adults were deeply sequenced to estimate repertoire size and the extent of clonotype sharing between individuals. Per donor, leukapheresis produced somewhere between about 0.9 and 10 billion PBMCs. Libraries were prepared and TCR repertoires were sequenced by different laboratories using diverse techniques, in order to increase sequencing depth and limit assay-specific biases.

The donors were healthy, HIV-negative adults who had no recently reported acute infections or vaccinations. Only Caucasian adults living in Nashville, Tennessee, USA were represented among the donors. CD4+ T cells were enriched through magnetic negative selection, after which naive cells were positively selected on CD45RA and the remaining negative fraction served as the memory subset. After blood collection by leukapheresis, PBMCs were isolated using Ficoll-Histopaque density gradient centrifugation and then cryopreserved in the vapor phase of liquid nitrogen. Analytical flow cytometry was used to check the purity and quantity of each magnetically sorted T cell population. Each sorted fraction had its genomic DNA isolated and then quantified by UV absorbance on a Nanodrop 2000c. Using the deep immunoSEQ assay, multiplex PCR amplified TCR CDR3 regions from genomic DNA. Extracted genomic DNA from each cell subset was distributed evenly across all wells of several immunoSEQ 96-well plates, and each plate was treated as a replicate. For sorted subsets, each replicate PCR was loaded with roughly 190 ng genomic DNA, equivalent to about 33,000 T cell genomes. Purified libraries were measured with a Qubit 3.0 fluorometer, size-checked on a Bioanalyzer 2100, and measured again with the KAPA Library Quantification kit. A separate single-read 150-cycle Illumina NextSeq 550 flow cell was used to sequence each immunoSEQ 96-well plate. The paper's data handling went like this. Because the immunoSEQ output held only junctional sequences and lacked quality scores, the filtering could not match the filtering applied to full-length reads. To assign V/J genes and CDR3, sequences were annotated using PyIR, a Python wrapper for IgBLAST v1.9, with IMGT germline references. Reads were filtered out if the reads had weak V/J assignments (E-value above 1e-6), no CDR3, stop codons, out-of-frame junctions, or ambiguous translated residues. V3J clonotypes were defined by identical inferred V gene, J gene, and CDR3 amino acid sequence. The percentage overlap between two repertoires was calculated by dividing the number of shared unique clonotypes by the size of the smaller repertoire. Repertoire richness was assessed with RTK rarefaction, the Chao1 estimator, and Recon v2.1 estimates of unobserved clonotypes. Generation probabilities for all TCRbeta clonotypes obtained by the gDNA method from several donors were computed using OLGA. The immuneACCESS repertoire file appears here via TCRdb, limited to in-frame rearrangements. These files lack a portion of the clones; in checked studies, under half of the deficit traces to unresolved V genes, and the cause of the others is not known. For V, J and clone size, that table is used; D and trimming come from the DNA. A total of around 550,000 clones appear in this sample, 90% to 97% of them only once. The ten largest clones capture approximately 0.06% of the sample.

The research as a whole found: Based on pairwise subsampling, the degree of clonotype sharing among donors was expected to be affected by sequencing depth. Rarefaction of sorted-subset datasets indicated incomplete sequencing despite the large sequencing depth. The small number of donors limited the genetic and exposure-history diversity represented. Sharing across a few donors was observed for about 5% of naive CD4, 3% to 3.5% of naive CD8, 2.3% of memory CD4, and around 0.44% of memory CD8 clonotypes. Higher generation probabilities were observed for clonotypes shared by all four sorted-subset donors than for non-shared clonotypes. Sampling was limited to blood, and TCR repertoires in tissue likely differ from TCR repertoires in blood. Estimated clonotype richness was generally larger for naive than for memory subsets.

The germline V gene yields MDHEN for CDR1 and SYDVKM for CDR2. Trimming at the junction amounts to 8 bases on V and 6 bases on J, and the germline ends lie 15 bases apart. Taken from cysteine to phenylalanine, the CDR3 has 13 residues. The kept DNA is CDR3 alone, 39 bases in frame from the first base. To note about this clone: Its antigen has not been determined. It has no much larger one-base neighbor in the sample; base qualities were not kept.

Specimen: naive CD4+ T cells sorted from blood. The sample's cell subset or site, from its label and the paper: CD45RA+ positively selected. The sequence was collected from a woman between 25 and 40 years old in good health. Recombination joined TRBV28 with TRBJ2-3; a tentative D match to TRBD2 spans 6 bases. The CDR3 amino acid sequence is: CASGGTSWDTQYF. The sequence in DNA is TGTGCCAGCGGGGGAACTAGCTGGGATACGCAGTATTTT.